These 21 T cell receptor beta chains share one sample of origin, sequenced in a study of OX40 agonist ivuxolimab in advanced cancers. Libraries were prepared by immunoSEQ multiplex PCR; TCRdb keeps only in-frame clonotypes and omits some of them. Among about 83,000 clones listed, just over 90% were seen once. The sample here was CD4+ or CD8+ T cells sorted from blood, taken in a trial of the OX40 agonist ivuxolimab. The source is an adult with an advanced solid tumor such as melanoma, head and neck, liver or kidney cancer.

For this clone: The conserved phenylalanine or tryptophan is not found at the CDR3 terminus, so this likely reflects a read error. No DNA is shown, since the ends of the CDR3 on it are uncertain; the CDR3 is the one TCRdb lists. This chain links TRBV12-2 with TRBJ2-7. TRBV12-2 is deemed a pseudogene. Counting both end residues, the CDR3 totals 17 amino acids. The CDR3 is CASRLGRDVGQGVARSP.

The chain employs TRBV2 and TRBJ2-2; 10 positions agree with TRBD1. The V gene end was trimmed by 7 bases and the J gene end by 0 bases; junction bases not matched to a gene: 14. Per the germline V gene, CDR1 is SNHLY and CDR2 is FYNNEI. The CDR3 covers 19 residues. This CDR3 is CASNLFGTGVRTNTGELFF. In DNA, the CDR3 is TGTGCCAGCAATCTATTCGGGACAGGGGTCCGGACGAACACCGGGGAGCTGTTTTTT.

V is TRBV5-1 and J is TRBJ1-1; perhaps TRBD1 as D (5 bases). V was cut by 1 base and J by 9 bases, with 16 bases left in between. Germline V CDR1 and CDR2: SGHRS, YFSETQ. The CDR3 contains 14 residues. CDR3 sequence: CASSLTVLDSQAFF. CDR3 coding DNA: TGCGCCAGCAGCTTGACCGTTCTTGACAGCCAAGCTTTCTTT.

V is TRBV9 and J is TRBJ2-2, with TRBD1 as a possible D gene (5 bases). Germline CDR1 SGDLS, CDR2 YYNGEE. This CDR3 spans 14 amino acids. The ends were cut back, 4 bases at V and 1 base at J, with 8 bases in the middle. CDR3 sequence (DNA): TGTGCCAGCAGCTCAGGACAGAACACCGGGGAGCTGTTTTTT. This encodes CASSSGQNTGELFF.

The chain carries TRBV11-3 and TRBJ1-4; D is unclear. Germline lookup yields CDR1 SGHNT and CDR2 YENEEA. V lost 10 bases, J lost 6 bases, and 12 bases lay in between. The CDR3 runs to 12 residues. CDR3 sequence reads: CATGIADEKLFF. The CDR3 DNA follows: TGTGCCACCGGGATCGCGGATGAAAAACTGTTTTTT.

About this clone: This specimen includes other DNA sequences encoding the same CDR3. J is TRBJ2-5 and V is TRBV5-1; D unresolved. The CDR3 totals 11 residues. The ends were cut back, 0 bases at V and 4 bases at J, with 1 base in the middle. CDR1 and CDR2 from the germline V gene are SGHRS and YFSETQ. The CDR3 here is CASSLAETQYF. Written as DNA, the CDR3 is TGCGCCAGCAGCTTGGCAGAGACCCAGTACTTC.

The chain couples TRBV11-3 to TRBJ2-2, with a weak D call TRBD2 (5 bases). The CDR3 runs to 17 residues. Trimming stripped 1 base from V and 3 bases from J, with 15 bases between. Germline assignment: CDR1 SGHNT and CDR2 YENEEA. The CDR3 DNA reads as TGTGCCAGCAGCTTAGGGGGAGACAAGCCCTACACCGGGGAGCTGTTTTTT. Protein product: CASSLGGDKPYTGELFF.

The J gene is TRBJ1-5, the V gene TRBV5-1, with 7 bases that match TRBD1. V dropped 2 bases and J dropped 0; count of bases not matched to a gene: 2. The CDR3 has 15 amino acids. Germline values: CDR1 SGHRS, CDR2 YFSETQ. CDR3: CASSFGTDSNQPQHF. The DNA of the CDR3 is TGCGCCAGCAGCTTCGGGACAGATAGCAATCAGCCCCAGCATTTT. Full variable domain (remainder filled in from reference TRBV5-1 and TRBJ1-5): KAGVTQTPRYLIKTRGQQVTLSCSPISGHRSVSWYQQTPGQGLQFLFEYFSETQRNKGNFPGRFSGRQFSNSRSEMNVSTLELGDSALYLCASSFGTDSNQPQHFGDGTRLSIL.

For the CDR3, the DNA is TGTGCCAGCTCGCCGTGGACAGGACCGGAGCTAGTTCGAGAAAAACTGTTTTTT. Translated, it gives CASSPWTGPELVREKLFF. The chain joins TRBV18 to TRBJ1-4; 7 bases map to TRBD1. This CDR3 spans 18 amino acids. Losses at the gene ends were 6 bases for V and 8 bases for J; bases not matched to a gene: 21. Germline loops: CDR1 KGHSH, CDR2 LQKENI.

This clone was recorded only once. The chain recombines TRBV5-4 with TRBJ1-2; D is perhaps TRBD1 (6 bases). Germline V gene sequence: CDR1 SGHNT, CDR2 YYREEE (reference sequence). The V gene lost 1 base and the J gene lost 1 base, with 8 bases spanning the gap. The CDR3 runs to 14 residues. The DNA for the CDR3 is TGTGCCAGCAGCTTGCCCAGGGGTAACTATGGCTACACCTTC. It yields the protein CASSLPRGNYGYTF.

The chain recombines TRBV5-1 with TRBJ2-3, with D possibly called TRBD1 or TRBD2 (6 bases each). Germline lookup yields CDR1 SGHRS and CDR2 YFSETQ. The CDR3 extends over 15 amino acids. V was trimmed by 0 bases and J by 2 bases, leaving 10 bases between them. Here the CDR3 DNA reads TGCGCCAGCAGCTTGGCCGGGGGCCCCACAGATACGCAGTATTTT. Protein sequence: CASSLAGGPTDTQYF.

The chain employs TRBV19 and TRBJ2-3; D is perhaps TRBD1 or TRBD2 (5 bases each). CDR3 length equals 13 residues. Germline CDR1 and CDR2: LNHDA and SQIVND (reference sequence). V lost 6 bases, J lost 2 bases, and 9 bases lay in between. The CDR3 here is CASRRDPTDTQYF. The CDR3 DNA is TGTGCCAGTAGGAGGGACCCCACAGATACGCAGTATTTT.

The V and J genes are TRBV28 and TRBJ2-7; perhaps TRBD1 as D (5 bases). The CDR3 totals 12 residues. Germline V gene lookup returns CDR1 MDHEN and CDR2 SYDVKM. The V end lost 4 bases, the J end lost 6 bases, and 10 bases lay between the germline ends. CDR3: CASSSQGREQYF. In DNA form, the CDR3 reads TGTGCCAGCAGTTCGCAGGGTCGCGAGCAGTACTTC. Drawing the rest from reference TRBV28 and TRBJ2-7, the complete variable domain is DVKVTQSSRYLVKRTGEKVFLECVQDMDHENMFWYRQDPGLGLRLIYFSYDVKMKEKGDIPEGYSVSREKKERFSLILESASTNQTSMYLCASSSQGREQYFGPGTRLTVT.

CDR3 coding DNA: TGTGCCAGCAGCCGAGTAGAGACCCAGTACTTC. Its translation: CASSRVETQYF. The chain uses TRBV5-8 and TRBJ2-5; D is unclear. The V end was cut by 4 bases, the J end by 4 bases, with 5 bases between. The CDR3 consists of 11 residues. CDR1 SGHTS and CDR2 YDEGEE come from the germline V gene.

V gene TRBV5-1 combines with J gene TRBJ2-2; TRBD2 is a possible D gene (6 bases). The V gene lost 7 bases and the J gene lost 0 bases, with 10 bases spanning the gap. The CDR3 has 14 residues. Per germline, CDR1 SGHRS and CDR2 YFSETQ. CDR3 residues: CASARGTNTGELFF. DNA of the CDR3: TGCGCCAGCGCACGGGGGACGAACACCGGGGAGCTGTTTTTT.

The CDR3 region has the DNA TGTGCCAGCTCACCAAATCAGGGGTATGAGCAGTTCTTC. This codes for CASSPNQGYEQFF. The genes are TRBV18 and TRBJ2-1, with D perhaps matching TRBD1 (6 bases). The CDR3 extends over 13 amino acids. With 2 bases removed from V and 8 bases from J, the gap between germline ends came to 10 bases. Per the germline V gene, CDR1 is KGHSH and CDR2 is LQKENI. Variable domain in full (rest from reference TRBV18 and TRBJ2-1): NAGVMQNPRHLVRRRGQEARLRCSPMKGHSHVYWYRQLPEEGLKFMVYLQKENIIDESGMPKERFSAEFPKEGPSILRIQQVVRGDSAAYFCASSPNQGYEQFFGPGTRLTVL.

The chain employs TRBV11-2 and TRBJ2-1; possibly TRBD1 or TRBD2 for D (5 bases each). Germline V gives CDR1 SGHAT, CDR2 FQNNGV. Trimming shortened V by 1 base and J by 9 bases, and 16 bases separated the two germline ends. The CDR3 spans 15 residues. CDR3 nucleotides: TGTGCCAGCAGCTTAGGGCTAGCTGGGGGTGGTGAGCAGTTCTTC. This sequence encodes CASSLGLAGGGEQFF.

The chain uses TRBV9 and TRBJ2-5, with 7 bases identical to TRBD2. The CDR3 contains 15 residues. Looked up from germline, CDR1 is SGDLS and CDR2 is YYNGEE. The junction had 9 bases not matched to a gene; V was cut back by 5 bases and J by 2 bases. The DNA of the CDR3 is TGTGCCAGCAGTGGCTTGGGCGGGAGTCAAGAGACCCAGTACTTC. It yields the protein CASSGLGGSQETQYF.

The CDR3 protein is CASSSTQGAWYGYTF. The CDR3 bases are TGTGCCAGCAGCTCAACACAGGGGGCGTGGTATGGCTACACCTTC. The chain is built from TRBV13 and TRBJ1-2, with 9 bases that match TRBD1. Germline trimming cut 4 bases from V and 5 bases from J; bases unmatched to any gene: 8. This CDR3 is 15 amino acids long. Germline-derived CDR1 and CDR2 are PRHDT and FYEKMQ (reference sequence).

CDR3 residues: CASSRTGTSGGSYEQYF. The DNA of the CDR3 is TGTGCCAGCAGTAGAACCGGGACTAGCGGGGGTTCCTACGAGCAGTACTTC. The chain joins TRBV7-9 to TRBJ2-7, with 14 positions matching TRBD2. The CDR3 is 17 residues long. J was trimmed by 1 base and V by 6 bases; bases with no gene match: 8. CDR1 and CDR2 from the germline V gene are SEHNR and FQNEAQ (reference sequence).

The gene calls are TRBV5-1 and TRBJ2-5; 8 positions agree with TRBD2. The J segment lost 2 bases and the V segment lost 1 base, leaving 4 bases of the junction unmatched. From germline, CDR1 is SGHRS and CDR2 YFSETQ. The CDR3 extends over 15 amino acids. The CDR3 DNA is TGCGCCAGCAGCTTGACGGGAGGGCCTCAAGAGACCCAGTACTTC. Translating gives CASSLTGGPQETQYF.